The sequence of this TCR beta chain was determined in a study of cytomegalovirus exposure and HLA in healthy donors. V shed 5 bases and J shed 3 bases, with 14 bases lying between them. Germline V gene lookup returns CDR1 SNHLY and CDR2 FYNNEI. The CDR3 runs 14 residues. The study ran its PCR with 60 Vbeta and 13 Jbeta primers. Clones were sequenced by immunoSEQ multiplex PCR, and TCRdb holds only the in-frame ones, with some missing. The data hold 150,000 or so clones, with less than 75% observed a single time. A single count supports this clone. Sequencing was done on a sample of PBMCs. V and J are TRBV2 and TRBJ2-7; D is possibly TRBD2 (5 bases). The clonotype originates from a girl between 5 and 17 years old in good health and CMV-seronegative. The CDR3 region has the DNA TGTGCCAGCAGTTCCCGGGGAAATCTCTACGAGCAGTACTTC. Translating it yields CASSSRGNLYEQYF.